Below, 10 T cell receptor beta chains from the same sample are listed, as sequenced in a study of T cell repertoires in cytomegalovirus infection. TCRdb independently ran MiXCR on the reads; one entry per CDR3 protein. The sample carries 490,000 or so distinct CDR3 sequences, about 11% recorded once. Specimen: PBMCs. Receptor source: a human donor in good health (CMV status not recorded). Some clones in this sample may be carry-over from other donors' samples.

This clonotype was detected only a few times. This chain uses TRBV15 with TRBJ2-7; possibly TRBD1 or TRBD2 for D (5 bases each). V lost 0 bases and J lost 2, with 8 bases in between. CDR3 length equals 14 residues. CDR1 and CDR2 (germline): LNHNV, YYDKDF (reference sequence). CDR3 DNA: TGTGCCACCAGCAGAGATGAGGGGCCCTACGAGCAGTACTTC. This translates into CATSRDEGPYEQYF.

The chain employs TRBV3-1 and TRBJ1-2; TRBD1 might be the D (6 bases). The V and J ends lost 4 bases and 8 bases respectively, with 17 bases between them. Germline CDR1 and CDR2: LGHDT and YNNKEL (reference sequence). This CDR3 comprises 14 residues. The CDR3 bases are TGTGCCAGCAGCCTACAGGGTATTTTAGGAGGCTACACCTTC. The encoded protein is CASSLQGILGGYTF.

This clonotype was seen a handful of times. The CDR3 bases are TGTGCCAGTAGTATTGCAGTGAGCTCCTACAATGAGCAGTTCTTC. This encodes CASSIAVSSYNEQFF. This chain joins TRBV19 and TRBJ2-1; D ambiguous. The CDR3 sequence is 15 residues long. The ends were cut back, 3 bases at V and 0 bases at J, with 9 bases in the middle. Germline values: CDR1 LNHDA, CDR2 SQIVND (reference sequence). Complete variable domain (other parts from reference TRBV19 and TRBJ2-1): DGGITQSPKYLFRKEGQNVTLSCEQNLNHDAMYWYRQDPGQGLRLIYYSQIVNDFQKGDIAEGYSVSREKKESFPLTVTSAQKNPTAFYLCASSIAVSSYNEQFFGPGTRLTVL.

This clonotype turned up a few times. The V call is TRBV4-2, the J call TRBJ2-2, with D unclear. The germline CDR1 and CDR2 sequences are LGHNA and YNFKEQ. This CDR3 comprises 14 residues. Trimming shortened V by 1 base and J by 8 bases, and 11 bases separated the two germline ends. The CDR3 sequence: CASSQVLLEGELFF. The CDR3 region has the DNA TGTGCCAGCAGCCAAGTACTATTAGAGGGGGAGCTGTTTTTT.

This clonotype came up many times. In nucleotides, the CDR3 is TGTGCCAGCAGCTCCTTAGCGGGAGTCACCGGGTTGAGGGATACGCAGTATTTT. Translating gives CASSSLAGVTGLRDTQYF. The chain joins TRBV7-8 to TRBJ2-3; TRBD2 aligns across 9 bases. After removal of 4 bases from V and 6 bases from J, the junction contained 17 bases not matched to a gene. Germline V gene data show CDR1 as SGHVS and CDR2 as FQNEAQ. CDR3 length: 18 residues.

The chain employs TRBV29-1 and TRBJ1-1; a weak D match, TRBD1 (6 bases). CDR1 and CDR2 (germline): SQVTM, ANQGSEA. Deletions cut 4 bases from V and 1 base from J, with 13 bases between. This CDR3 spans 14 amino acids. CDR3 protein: CSVGRTGTNTEAFF. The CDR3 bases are TGCAGCGTTGGGCGAACAGGGACGAACACTGAAGCTTTCTTT.

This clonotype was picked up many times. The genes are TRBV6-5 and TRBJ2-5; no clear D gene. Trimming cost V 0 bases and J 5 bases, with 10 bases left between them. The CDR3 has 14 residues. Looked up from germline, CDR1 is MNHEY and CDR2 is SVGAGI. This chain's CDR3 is CASSYSGSRETQYF. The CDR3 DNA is TGTGCCAGCAGTTACTCGGGATCGCGGGAGACCCAGTACTTC.

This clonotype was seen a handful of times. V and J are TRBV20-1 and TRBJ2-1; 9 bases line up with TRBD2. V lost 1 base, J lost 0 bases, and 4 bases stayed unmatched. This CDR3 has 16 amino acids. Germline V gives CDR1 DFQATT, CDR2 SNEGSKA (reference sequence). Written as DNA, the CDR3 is TGCAGTGCTAGAGCTGATAGCGGGAGCTCCTACAATGAGCAGTTCTTC. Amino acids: CSARADSGSSYNEQFF.

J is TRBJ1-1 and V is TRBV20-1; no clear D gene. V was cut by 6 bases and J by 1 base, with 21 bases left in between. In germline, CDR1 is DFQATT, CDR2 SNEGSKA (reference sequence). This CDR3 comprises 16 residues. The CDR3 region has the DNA TGCAGTGCCCCACTCTTTAGACGGGCCTCGAACACTGAAGCTTTCTTT. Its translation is CSAPLFRRASNTEAFF.

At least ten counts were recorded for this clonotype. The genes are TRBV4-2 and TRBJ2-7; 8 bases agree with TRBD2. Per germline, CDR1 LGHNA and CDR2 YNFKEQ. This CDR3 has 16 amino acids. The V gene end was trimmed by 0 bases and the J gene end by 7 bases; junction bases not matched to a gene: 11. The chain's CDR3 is CASSQDRTSSPVEQYF. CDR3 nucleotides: TGTGCCAGCAGCCAAGATCGGACTAGCTCTCCCGTAGAGCAGTACTTC.